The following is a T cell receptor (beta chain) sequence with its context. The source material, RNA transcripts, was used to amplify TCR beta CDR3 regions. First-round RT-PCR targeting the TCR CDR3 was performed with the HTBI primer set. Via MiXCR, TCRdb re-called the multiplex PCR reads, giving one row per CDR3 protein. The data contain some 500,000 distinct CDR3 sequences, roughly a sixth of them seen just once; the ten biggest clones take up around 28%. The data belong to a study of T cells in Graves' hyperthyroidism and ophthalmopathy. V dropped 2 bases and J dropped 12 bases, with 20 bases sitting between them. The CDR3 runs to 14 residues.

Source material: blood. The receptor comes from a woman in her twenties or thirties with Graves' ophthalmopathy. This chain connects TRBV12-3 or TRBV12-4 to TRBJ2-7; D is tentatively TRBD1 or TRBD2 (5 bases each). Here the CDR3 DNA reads TGTGCCAGCAGTTTACTCGGGGCAAGACCTTCATTGTACTTC. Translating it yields CASSLLGARPSLYF.